This TCR beta chain appears in the sequencing data of a study of blood T cell repertoires in COVID-19. Study-level information: Whether acute or convalescent, the COVID-19 samples came from the United States, Italy and Spain.

Data came from immunoSEQ multiplex PCR; TCRdb stores just in-frame clones and leaves some out. The table lists about 400,000 clones, just under 90% of them singletons. Participants spanned ages about 18 to 100 years and resided in 24 US areas. Among Cohort 3 donors, those recovered had two negative PCRs, clearance, or symptom resolution. The V segment lost 5 bases and the J segment 3 bases; nucleotides outside the gene matches: 6. The V gene's germline CDR1 is SEHNR and CDR2 FQNEAQ (reference sequence). CDR3 length: 14 amino acids. The sample taken for sequencing was PBMCs or T cells enriched from blood (not recorded which). V is TRBV7-9 and J is TRBJ2-5; 7 bases agree with TRBD1. This TCR was sampled from a woman under 40 who had recovered from COVID-19. The CDR3 DNA follows: TGTGCCAGCAGCCTAATCACAGGGGAAGAGACCCAGTACTTC. Protein product: CASSLITGEETQYF.